Listed here is a single T cell receptor beta chain. The sample originates from a study of CXCR3-negative and CXCR3-positive naive CD8 T cells. The CDR3 sequence is 14 residues long. CDR1 is SGHRS, CDR2 YFSETQ, per germline. The authors made the TRB cDNA libraries by 5' RACE using UMI labels. TCRdb re-analyzed the 5' RACE reads; it lists each CDR3 protein once, without DNA. This repertoire includes tens of thousands of distinct CDR3 sequences. The TCR comes from a human donor in good health. Some clones in this sample may be carry-over from other donors' samples. The specimen was naive CXCR3- CD8+ T cells from blood. The subset is: CD45RO-CCR7+CD27+CD95- naive CD8+ T cells lacking CXCR3 (TNR3-). The chain employs TRBV5-1 and TRBJ2-3. The CDR3 loop reads CASSLARDADTQYF. Full variable domain (missing parts from reference TRBV5-1 and TRBJ2-3): KAGVTQTPRYLIKTRGQQVTLSCSPISGHRSVSWYQQTPGQGLQFLFEYFSETQRNKGNFPGRFSGRQFSNSRSEMNVSTLELGDSALYLCASSLARDADTQYFGPGTRLTVL.